This TCR beta chain was captured by sequencing in a study of PD-1 blockade in classical Hodgkin lymphoma. Study at large: Patients got intravenous nivolumab 3 mg/kg every 2 weeks.

The assay was immunoSEQ multiplex PCR, and TCRdb's table has in-frame clones only and misses some. The sample includes about 97,000 clones, 80% to 85% of them seen just once. With no exception, relapse followed autologous stem cell transplantation in all patients, and brentuximab vedotin exposure varied. Trimming took off 4 bases at V and 2 bases at J, with 15 bases between the two ends. Germline loops: CDR1 SEHNR, CDR2 FQNEAQ (reference sequence). The CDR3 runs to 15 residues. V usage is TRBV7-9 and J usage is TRBJ2-7; D possibly matches TRBD1 or TRBD2 (5 bases each). This clonotype originated in a human donor with classical Hodgkin lymphoma. This sample comprised peripheral blood mononuclear cells (PBMCs), obtained at baseline. The CDR3 is CASSSGPSETYEQYF. The CDR3 coding sequence is TGTGCCAGCAGCTCGGGACCGTCCGAGACCTACGAGCAGTACTTC.